This T cell receptor beta chain was documented in a study of shared clonotypes between healthy human individuals. Study conclusions and caveats: Among donors, clonotype sharing was expected to be affected by sequencing depth. With few donors, the genetic and exposure-history diversity represented was limited.

CDR3 size: 17 residues. The germline V gene encodes CDR1 SGHKS and CDR2 YYEKEE (reference sequence). The J segment lost 8 bases and the V segment lost 0 bases, leaving 8 bases of the junction unmatched. The donor population consisted of healthy HIV-negative adults with no recent acute infections or vaccinations. For this clone: The antigen remains undetermined.

Sequencing used immunoSEQ multiplex PCR; TCRdb keeps in-frame clones, though not all of them. The sample lists about 500,000 clones; 77% were seen once. The V gene is TRBV5-5, the J gene TRBJ1-4, with TRBD1 matching 12 bases. The sample was PBMCs. The sequence was collected from a woman in her thirties or forties in good health. Some clones in this sample may be carry-over from other donors' samples. CDR3 residues: CASSLEGTGGASEKLFF. The CDR3 region has the DNA TGTGCCAGCAGCTTGGAGGGGACAGGGGGCGCATCGGAAAAACTGTTTTTT. Drawing the rest from reference TRBV5-5 and TRBJ1-4, the complete variable domain is DAGVTQSPTHLIKTRGQQVTLRCSPISGHKSVSWYQQVLGQGPQFIFQYYEKEERGRGNFPDRFSARQFPNYSSELNVNALLLGDSALYLCASSLEGTGGASEKLFFGSGTQLSVL.